Presented here are 25 T cell receptor beta chains from one specimen sequenced in a study of beta chain features in type 1 diabetes. Every isolated RNA sample was fully reverse transcribed, so sequencing captured expressed TCRB transcripts. Clones were read by immunoSEQ multiplex PCR, and TCRdb kept only the in-frame ones, dropping some. The repertoire holds almost 350,000 clones, around 20% seen once, with around 0.044% in the top ten. Sequencing was done on a sample of naive CD4+ T cells from blood. These receptors were collected from a woman younger than 35 in good health.

In its sample, this clone was seen a few times. J is TRBJ2-2 and V is TRBV5-1; 9 nucleotides agree with TRBD2. Per the germline V gene, CDR1 is SGHRS and CDR2 is YFSETQ. V dropped 3 bases and J dropped 0; count of bases not matched to a gene: 3. The CDR3 spans 16 residues. The CDR3 DNA reads TGCGCCAGCAGCTCGTTAGCGGGGGCGAACACCGGGGAGCTGTTTTTT. This sequence encodes CASSSLAGANTGELFF.

The V and J genes are TRBV11-2 and TRBJ2-7; 8 bases agree with TRBD1. Germline V CDR1 and CDR2: SGHAT, FQNNGV. The CDR3 is 14 amino acids. V shed 4 bases, J shed 2 bases, and the junction held 4 bases outside the gene matches. CDR3 bases: TGTGCCAGCAGCTGGGACAGGTACACCTACGAGCAGTACTTC. It codes for CASSWDRYTYEQYF.

The V call is TRBV7-9, the J call TRBJ2-5; the match to TRBD2 covers 8 bases. Per germline, CDR1 SEHNR and CDR2 FQNEAQ (reference sequence). V gave up 0 bases and J gave up 4 bases; unmatched junction bases: 1. The CDR3 spans 14 residues. The CDR3 loop is CASSLATSAETQYF. CDR3 coding DNA: TGTGCCAGCAGCTTAGCGACTAGCGCAGAGACCCAGTACTTC.

Of note for this clone: A read error may account for a junction end that differs from germline. The chain is built from TRBV7-7 and TRBJ2-2; no clear D. CDR1 and CDR2 from the germline V gene are SSHAT and FNYEAQ (reference sequence). The CDR3 is 16 residues long. CDR3 amino acids: CASSLVQAPNTGELFF. The DNA of the CDR3 is TGTGCTAGCAGCTTAGTCCAGGCGCCCAACACCGGGGAGCTGTTTTTT.

The J gene is TRBJ2-1, the V gene TRBV29-1; D is possibly TRBD2 (6 bases). The germline V and J ends were trimmed by 4 bases and 4 bases, with 11 bases remaining between them. CDR3 length: 13 amino acids. Germline V gives CDR1 SQVTM, CDR2 ANQGSEA. The CDR3 reads CSVVAGWYNEQFF. The CDR3 nucleotides read TGCAGCGTTGTGGCGGGATGGTACAATGAGCAGTTCTTC.

This clone was picked up a small number of times. V gene TRBV5-6 combines with J gene TRBJ2-7; D is unresolved. CDR1 is SGHDT and CDR2 is YYEEEE in the germline V gene. The V end was cut by 2 bases, the J end by 1 base, with 4 bases between. This CDR3 has 12 residues. The CDR3 sequence: CASSFRSYEQYF. The CDR3 coding sequence is TGTGCCAGCAGCTTTAGATCCTACGAGCAGTACTTC.

This chain uses TRBV30 with TRBJ1-1, with 7 nucleotides matching TRBD1. The CDR3 contains 15 residues. V lost 0 bases to trimming and J lost 2 bases; unmatched junction nucleotides: 6. The V gene's germline CDR1 is GTSNPN and CDR2 SVGIG (reference sequence). In DNA, the CDR3 is TGTGCCTGGAGTGTACGAGGGGGCGGCAACACTGAAGCTTTCTTT. It translates to CAWSVRGGGNTEAFF.

The J gene is TRBJ2-5, the V gene TRBV5-1; 8 nucleotides agree with TRBD1. Trimming at V came to 3 bases and at J to 2 bases, leaving 6 bases not matched to a gene. Germline-derived CDR1 and CDR2 are SGHRS and YFSETQ. CDR3 length: 15 amino acids. CDR3 DNA sequence: TGCGCCAGCAGCTCTTCAGGACAGGGTCAAGAGACCCAGTACTTC. Encoded protein: CASSSSGQGQETQYF.

This clone was seen only a few times. This chain links TRBV11-1 with TRBJ2-1; 7 positions match TRBD1. CDR1 and CDR2 from the germline V gene are SGHAT and FQDESV (reference sequence). The CDR3 loop spans 15 amino acids. With V trimmed by 1 base and J by 3 bases, 3 bases remained unmatched. CDR3 sequence: CASSLGQGVYNEQFF. The CDR3 DNA is TGTGCCAGCAGCTTAGGGCAGGGGGTCTACAATGAGCAGTTCTTC.

The chain joins TRBV6-5 to TRBJ1-2; TRBD1 aligns across 9 bases. Germline values: CDR1 MNHEY, CDR2 SVGAGI. Germline trimming cut 6 bases from V and 6 bases from J; bases unmatched to any gene: 5. This CDR3 has 13 amino acids. The CDR3 nucleotides are TGTGCCAGCAGCCCGGGACAGGGTAATGGCTACACCTTC. It yields the protein CASSPGQGNGYTF.

The chain employs TRBV5-4 and TRBJ1-1, with D hard to call. V was shortened by 2 bases and J by 6 bases, with 11 bases between the two germline ends. Germline V gene sequence: CDR1 SGHNT, CDR2 YYREEE (reference sequence). The CDR3 runs 13 residues. The CDR3 reads CASSFEGRAEAFF. For the CDR3, the DNA is TGTGCCAGCAGCTTCGAGGGTCGCGCTGAAGCTTTCTTT.

This clone was recorded a few times. In the same sample, other DNA sequences code for this CDR3. The chain couples TRBV5-6 to TRBJ2-3; D is ambiguous. V was shortened by 3 bases and J by 3 bases, with 2 bases between the two germline ends. CDR1 and CDR2 (germline): SGHDT, YYEEEE. This CDR3 contains 11 residues. The CDR3 DNA is TGTGCCAGCAGCTCTACAGATACGCAGTATTTT. Translated, it gives CASSSTDTQYF.

This clone turned up a few times. V and J are TRBV5-4 and TRBJ1-2, with 7 bases aligning to TRBD1. This CDR3 has 14 residues. Germline trimming cut 5 bases from V and 4 bases from J; bases unmatched to any gene: 8. CDR1 and CDR2 (germline): SGHNT, YYREEE (reference sequence). The CDR3, as DNA: TGTGCCAGCAGGTGGCAGGGGGAAATCTATGGCTACACCTTC. This codes for CASRWQGEIYGYTF.

The chain combines TRBV18 with TRBJ2-3; a weak D match, TRBD1 (5 bases). CDR3 size: 14 residues. Trimming pared 3 bases from V and 6 bases from J, leaving 13 bases between. Germline V gene sequence: CDR1 KGHSH, CDR2 LQKENI. The CDR3 sequence is CASSPPQGSDTQYF. The CDR3 DNA sequence: TGTGCCAGCTCACCCCCCCAGGGCTCGGATACGCAGTATTTT.

This clone was seen a few times. This chain connects TRBV9 to TRBJ2-2; possible D gene TRBD2, 5 bases. Trimming cost V 0 bases and J 7 bases, with 7 bases left between them. The CDR3 has 13 amino acids. CDR1 is SGDLS and CDR2 is YYNGEE in the germline V gene. CDR3: CASSVVEDGELFF. Here the CDR3 DNA reads TGTGCCAGCAGCGTAGTGGAGGACGGGGAGCTGTTTTTT. Variable domain in full (rest from reference TRBV9 and TRBJ2-2): DSGVTQTPKHLITATGQRVTLRCSPRSGDLSVYWYQQSLDQGLQFLIQYYNGEERAKGNILERFSAQQFPDLHSELNLSSLELGDSALYFCASSVVEDGELFFGEGSRLTVL.

This clone was seen a few times. This chain links TRBV5-6 with TRBJ2-6; no definite D call. Germline lookup yields CDR1 SGHDT and CDR2 YYEEEE. Trimming pared 2 bases from V and 0 bases from J, leaving 6 bases between. This CDR3 has 15 amino acids. CDR3 protein: CASSLRFSGANVLTF. In DNA form, the CDR3 reads TGTGCCAGCAGCTTACGGTTCTCTGGGGCCAACGTCCTGACTTTC.

This clone showed up just a few times. The chain uses TRBV14 and TRBJ2-7; D not resolved. V was clipped by 1 base and J by 0 bases, with 13 bases between them. The CDR3 contains 16 residues. Looked up from germline, CDR1 is SGHDN and CDR2 is FVKESK. In nucleotides, the CDR3 is TGTGCCAGCAGCCAAGCACACAAACGACACTCCTACGAGCAGTACTTC. Protein sequence: CASSQAHKRHSYEQYF.

The J gene is TRBJ2-7, the V gene TRBV5-6; TRBD1 aligns across 8 bases. Germline values: CDR1 SGHDT, CDR2 YYEEEE. J lost 3 bases, V lost 2 bases, and 7 bases had no gene match. The CDR3 is 15 amino acids. The DNA of the CDR3 is TGTGCCAGCAGCTTTGACAGGGGATCGGACTACGAGCAGTACTTC. It translates to CASSFDRGSDYEQYF. The variable domain in full, completed from reference TRBV5-6 and TRBJ2-7, reads DAGVTQSPTHLIKTRGQQVTLRCSPKSGHDTVSWYQQALGQGPQFIFQYYEEEERQRGNFPDRFSGHQFPNYSSELNVNALLLGDSALYLCASSFDRGSDYEQYFGPGTRLTVT.

The chain combines TRBV18 with TRBJ2-7; weak D call: TRBD2 (5 bases). The CDR3 spans 15 residues. V was cut by 3 bases and J by 3 bases, with 15 bases left in between. The germline V gene encodes CDR1 KGHSH and CDR2 LQKENI. DNA of the CDR3: TGTGCCAGCTCACCCTTTCAGGCCGAGGGCTACGAGCAGTACTTC. This sequence encodes CASSPFQAEGYEQYF.

In its sample, this clone was seen a few times. V and J are TRBV19 and TRBJ2-4; TRBD1 matches 10 bases. The CDR3 loop spans 14 amino acids. CDR1 is LNHDA, CDR2 SQIVND, per germline (reference sequence). J lost 4 bases, V lost 8 bases, and 5 bases had no gene match. CDR3 DNA sequence: TGTGCCAGTGCTCGGGGACAGGGGAAAAACATTCAGTACTTC. This gives the protein CASARGQGKNIQYF. The entire variable domain, with the rest obtained from reference TRBV19 and TRBJ2-4, is as follows: DGGITQSPKYLFRKEGQNVTLSCEQNLNHDAMYWYRQDPGQGLRLIYYSQIVNDFQKGDIAEGYSVSREKKESFPLTVTSAQKNPTAFYLCASARGQGKNIQYFGAGTRLSVL.

This chain joins TRBV18 and TRBJ2-5; no definite D call. Trimming left V 5 bases short and J 5 bases short, with 3 bases between. The V gene's germline CDR1 is KGHSH and CDR2 LQKENI. The CDR3 length is 10 residues. In DNA form, the CDR3 reads TGTGCCAGCTCAGAGGAGACCCAGTACTTC. It encodes CASSEETQYF.

This clone was seen only a few times. V gene TRBV4-3 combines with J gene TRBJ2-1, with D possibly being TRBD2 (5 bases). V was cut by 4 bases and J by 3 bases, with 13 bases left in between. Germline assignment: CDR1 LGHNA and CDR2 YSLEER. The CDR3 runs 15 residues. This chain's CDR3 is CASSLERGNYNEQFF. CDR3 in DNA: TGCGCCAGCAGCCTTGAACGGGGAAACTACAATGAGCAGTTCTTC.

The CDR3 loop reads CASSGRGLVEQYF. As DNA, the CDR3 is TGCGCCAGCAGCGGGCGGGGACTAGTCGAGCAGTACTTC. J is TRBJ2-7 and V is TRBV5-1, with 8 bases that match TRBD2. The CDR3 loop spans 13 amino acids. The germline V gene has CDR1 SGHRS and CDR2 YFSETQ. The V and J ends lost 4 bases and 6 bases, in that order; junction bases with no gene match: 6.

This chain connects TRBV6-6 to TRBJ2-5, with D maybe TRBD1 (6 bases). Looked up from germline, CDR1 is MNHNY and CDR2 is SVGAGI (reference sequence). The CDR3 is 13 amino acids. Trimming shortened V by 5 bases and J by 4 bases, and 11 bases separated the two germline ends. In DNA, the CDR3 is TGTGCCAGCAGTGACAGGATCGGAGAGACCCAGTACTTC. Translated: CASSDRIGETQYF.

The chain has TRBV5-4 and TRBJ1-1; D gene uncertain. Between the trimmed V and J ends, which lost 0 bases and 4 bases, there was a span of 10 bases. CDR3 length: 14 amino acids. Per germline, CDR1 SGHNT and CDR2 YYREEE (reference sequence). This CDR3 reads CASSLAIASTEAFF. The CDR3 DNA is TGTGCCAGCAGCTTGGCCATCGCCAGCACTGAAGCTTTCTTT.